Sequencing of this T cell receptor beta chain was carried out in a study of blood T cells in healthy people across ages. Points from the study as a whole: Samples with more naive T cells showed higher observed beta diversity. Donors of long life had a larger count of naive CD4+ cells and greater diversity than aged donors.

A second PCR of roughly 6 to 12 cycles used a sample-barcoded 5' primer and a J-beta primer mix. Each CDR3 protein is one row after TCRdb ran MiXCR on the 5' RACE reads. The table shows approximately 1.5 million distinct CDR3 sequences, with 30% to 35% occurring only once. Germline V gene data show CDR1 as MNHEY and CDR2 as SVGAGI. This CDR3 is built from 16 residues. Trimming removed 0 bases from V and 6 bases from J; junction bases left unmatched: 4. Remarks on this clonotype: What it binds is not known.

At least 6 micrograms of total RNA were extracted per sample. Sequencing was performed on blood. This TCR came from a woman in her thirties in good health. V and J are TRBV6-5 and TRBJ2-1; 11 nucleotides agree with TRBD2. CDR3 region: CASSYSTSGSINEQFF. Here the CDR3 DNA reads TGTGCCAGCAGTTACTCCACTAGCGGGAGCATCAATGAGCAGTTCTTC.